This TCR beta chain was captured in a study of cytomegalovirus exposure and HLA in healthy donors. General study points: Reportedly, HLA-A and HLA-B alleles of most subjects were accurately predicted from TCR beta.

With regard to this clone: Antigen: not known.

The germline CDR1 and CDR2 sequences are SEHNR and FQNEAQ (reference sequence). The V gene lost 4 bases and the J gene lost 5 bases, with 14 bases spanning the gap. This CDR3 region has 14 residues. When sampled, the donors appeared nominally healthy, though they likely had unrecorded immune exposures. Primers included in the PCR were 60 Vbeta and 13 Jbeta primers. Using immunoSEQ multiplex PCR, the repertoire was profiled, and TCRdb retains in-frame clones only, with some absent. The sample includes 120,000 to 150,000 clones, around 86% of them seen just once. The receptor comes from a female donor in good health and CMV-seronegative. The sequenced sample consisted of PBMCs. The chain has TRBV7-9 and TRBJ2-5, with D hard to call. The CDR3 is CASSYTGGLETQYF. For the CDR3, the DNA is TGTGCCAGCAGCTACACGGGTGGATTGGAGACCCAGTACTTC.